This T cell receptor (beta chain) was observed in a study of regulatory T cells in long-lasting Graves disease. This clonotype appeared once. The germline V gene has CDR1 LNHNV and CDR2 YYDKDF (reference sequence). J gave up 2 bases and V 1 base, and 3 bases lay outside the gene matches. CDR3 length: 15 residues. Assembly of TCR beta libraries relied on iRepertoire HTBI primers together with Arm-PCR of CDR3 regions. Each CDR3 protein gets one entry after TCRdb re-called the multiplex PCR reads with MiXCR. The repertoire has fewer than 550,000 distinct CDR3 sequences, roughly 21% of them found once; the top ten carry roughly 7.1%. Regarding time point: persistent/refractory GD, antithyroid drugs over 5 years with positive TRAb. Making the TCR library involved RNA that had been extracted from PBMCs.

The TCR comes from a female donor with Graves disease. The V call is TRBV15, the J call TRBJ2-3; TRBD2 aligns across 7 bases. The specimen comprised peripheral blood mononuclear cells (PBMCs), sampled when the disease was refractory, from a patient treated with antithyroid drugs. The CDR3 region is CATSRAAGDTDTQYF. The CDR3 DNA reads as TGTGCCACCAGCAGAGCGGCGGGAGACACAGATACGCAGTATTTT.